This T cell receptor (beta chain) was identified during a study of CD8 T cells in Susac syndrome. V shed 7 bases and J shed 10 bases, with 14 bases lying between them. In germline, CDR1 is LGHNA, CDR2 YNFKEQ. This CDR3 has 13 residues. RNA, at roughly 0.5 to 1 ug, was reverse transcribed with random hexamers. One entry per CDR3 protein, called by TCRdb with MiXCR from the immunoSEQ multiplex PCR reads. This sample has approximately 150,000 distinct CDR3 sequences; 80% to 95% occur once, and the top ten carry about 0.088%. This clonotype originated in a human donor with multiple sclerosis. Material: CD4+ T cells from PBMCs. The gene calls are TRBV4-2 and TRBJ1-6; no clear D. CDR3 in amino acids: CASTPAVGSPLHF. CDR3 sequence (DNA): TGTGCCAGCACCCCGGCGGTCGGATCACCCCTCCACTTT.